These 10 T cell receptor beta chains were sequenced from one sample in a study of patients and donors after allogeneic stem cell transplantation. TCRdb reprocessed the RT-PCR reads with MiXCR, giving one entry per CDR3 protein. The sample holds 800,000 to 1,000,000 distinct CDR3 sequences, roughly 17% seen once. Source material: blood, either unsorted or a sorted T cell fraction (not recorded which). These receptors came from a human donor who was either an allogeneic HSCT recipient or a stem cell or donor lymphocyte infusion donor (not recorded which). It is not recorded whose cells these are; they may come from a transplant donor.

The rearrangement joins TRBV2 to TRBJ1-1, with TRBD1 matching 8 bases. Trimming at V came to 5 bases and at J to 1 base, leaving 9 bases not matched to a gene. There are 16 residues in the CDR3. The germline V gene encodes CDR1 SNHLY and CDR2 FYNNEI. CDR3 nucleotide sequence: TGTGCCAGCAGTCCAACCAGGGGGCAAGCGAACACTGAAGCTTTCTTT. This sequence encodes CASSPTRGQANTEAFF.

This clonotype was detected only a few times. The chain has TRBV18 and TRBJ2-5; tentative D call: TRBD2 (5 bases). The V gene lost 3 bases and the J gene lost 5 bases, with 22 bases spanning the gap. CDR3 length: 17 residues. Germline V lookup: CDR1 KGHSH, CDR2 LQKENI. This CDR3 is CASSPLLREAGEETQYF. The CDR3, as DNA: TGTGCCAGCTCACCGCTCCTAAGGGAAGCCGGGGAGGAGACCCAGTACTTC. Complete variable domain (other parts from reference TRBV18 and TRBJ2-5): NAGVMQNPRHLVRRRGQEARLRCSPMKGHSHVYWYRQLPEEGLKFMVYLQKENIIDESGMPKERFSAEFPKEGPSILRIQQVVRGDSAAYFCASSPLLREAGEETQYFGPGTRLLVL.

The sample holds a few counts of this clonotype. The chain employs TRBV6-1 and TRBJ2-1; 9 bases are a match to TRBD2. CDR3 length: 14 amino acids. CDR1 and CDR2 (germline): MNHNS, SASEGT. V trimming: 6 bases; J trimming: 16 bases; junction bases outside the gene matches: 16. CDR3 DNA sequence: TGTGCCAGCAGGCAGGTGGGGCTAGCGGGAATGGAATTCTTC. This gives the protein CASRQVGLAGMEFF.

The chain combines TRBV12-3 or TRBV12-4 with TRBJ2-2; no firm D call. This CDR3 is 10 amino acids long. The V end was cut by 9 bases, the J end by 9 bases, with 8 bases between. As DNA, the CDR3 is TGTGCCAGTCTCGGACGGGAGCTGTTTTTT. Its translation is CASLGRELFF.

The chain combines TRBV29-1 with TRBJ1-5, with 8 bases matching TRBD1. V was clipped by 5 bases and J by 6 bases; unmatched bases: 9. The CDR3 spans 14 residues. CDR1 and CDR2 (germline): SQVTM, ANQGSEA. CDR3 in amino acids: CSVSTAGGGQPQHF. The CDR3, as DNA: TGCAGCGTTTCAACGGCAGGGGGCGGTCAGCCCCAGCATTTT. Variable domain in full (rest from reference TRBV29-1 and TRBJ1-5): SAVISQKPSRDICQRGTSLTIQCQVDSQVTMMFWYRQQPGQSLTLIATANQGSEATYESGFVIDKFPISRPNLTFSTLTVSNMSPEDSSIYLCSVSTAGGGQPQHFGDGTRLSIL.

The chain carries TRBV6-1 and TRBJ2-3; D remains unclear. V lost 10 bases, J lost 1 base, and 18 bases lay in between. Germline V CDR1 and CDR2: MNHNS, SASEGT. The CDR3 is 15 amino acids. Here the CDR3 DNA reads TGTGCCACTACGACTCCGACGGTTGGCACAGATACGCAGTATTTT. It yields the protein CATTTPTVGTDTQYF.

This clonotype has a handful of counts. This chain uses TRBV20-1 with TRBJ1-1; D remains ambiguous. The CDR3 has 14 residues. From germline, CDR1 is DFQATT and CDR2 SNEGSKA (reference sequence). V lost 5 bases, J lost 3 bases, and 16 bases lay in between. CDR3 protein: CSARPGSSYTEAFF. DNA of the CDR3: TGCAGTGCTCGACCGGGGAGTTCTTACACTGAAGCTTTCTTT.

The sample holds a few counts of this clonotype. The V and J genes are TRBV12-3 or TRBV12-4 and TRBJ1-1; D unresolved. Trimming stripped 4 bases from V and 3 bases from J, with 12 bases between. The CDR3 is 14 amino acids. The CDR3 here is CASSYRLAYTEAFF. CDR3 DNA: TGTGCCAGCAGTTACCGACTGGCCTACACTGAAGCTTTCTTT.

This clonotype was seen a few times. The rearrangement joins TRBV29-1 to TRBJ2-1; TRBD2 aligns across 8 bases. V gave up 8 bases and J gave up 8 bases; unmatched junction bases: 14. The germline gives CDR1 SQVTM, CDR2 ANQGSEA. The CDR3 spans 14 residues. In DNA, the CDR3 is TGCAGCACCCAGCCGACTAGCGCCCTCGATGAGCAGTTCTTC. The encoded protein is CSTQPTSALDEQFF.

The sample holds a few counts of this clonotype. The chain has TRBV20-1 and TRBJ1-5; no clear D gene. Deletions cut 1 base from V and 0 bases from J, with 10 bases between. Looked up from germline, CDR1 is DFQATT and CDR2 is SNEGSKA (reference sequence). The CDR3 length is 15 residues. CDR3 region: CSARAGVGSNQPQHF. CDR3 sequence (DNA): TGCAGTGCTAGAGCTGGGGTGGGTAGCAATCAGCCCCAGCATTTT.